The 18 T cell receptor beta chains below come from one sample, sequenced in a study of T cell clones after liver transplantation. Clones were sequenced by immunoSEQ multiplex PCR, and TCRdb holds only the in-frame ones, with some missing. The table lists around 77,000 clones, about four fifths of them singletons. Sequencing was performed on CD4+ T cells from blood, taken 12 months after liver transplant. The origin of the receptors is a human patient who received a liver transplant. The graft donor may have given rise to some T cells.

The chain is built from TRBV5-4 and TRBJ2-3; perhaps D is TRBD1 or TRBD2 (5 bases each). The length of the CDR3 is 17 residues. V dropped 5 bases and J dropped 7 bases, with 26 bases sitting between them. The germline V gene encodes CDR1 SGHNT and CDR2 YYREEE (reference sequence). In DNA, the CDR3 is TGTGCCAGCAGTCACCCCCGCGGAGCCAGGGCCGGGAATACGCAGTATTTT. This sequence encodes CASSHPRGARAGNTQYF.

In nucleotides, the CDR3 is TGTGCTAGTGCCTTGCCTCCAAAGGTGGCTTTCTTT. Translation: CASALPPKVAFF. This sequence joins TRBV12-5 and TRBJ1-1; D is unresolved. V was cut by 7 bases and J by 11 bases, with 17 bases left in between. The CDR3 contains 12 residues. CDR1 and CDR2 (germline): LGHNT, FRNRAP.

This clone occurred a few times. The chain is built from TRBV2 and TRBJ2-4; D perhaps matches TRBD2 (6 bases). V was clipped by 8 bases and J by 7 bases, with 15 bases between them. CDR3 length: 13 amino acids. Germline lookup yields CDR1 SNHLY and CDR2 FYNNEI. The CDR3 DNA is TGTGCCAGCGCGACCTTGGGAGGTAACATTCAGTACTTC. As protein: CASATLGGNIQYF.

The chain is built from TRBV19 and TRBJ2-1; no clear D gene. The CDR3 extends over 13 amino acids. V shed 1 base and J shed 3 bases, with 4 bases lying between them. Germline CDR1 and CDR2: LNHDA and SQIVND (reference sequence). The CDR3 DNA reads TGTGCCAGTAGTATAGTGGACTACAATGAGCAGTTCTTC. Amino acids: CASSIVDYNEQFF.

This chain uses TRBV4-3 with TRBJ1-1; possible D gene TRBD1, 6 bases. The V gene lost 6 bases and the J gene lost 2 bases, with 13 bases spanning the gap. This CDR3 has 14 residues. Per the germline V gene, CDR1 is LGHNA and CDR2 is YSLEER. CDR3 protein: CASRVGTPNTEAFF. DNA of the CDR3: TGCGCCAGCAGGGTCGGGACACCTAACACTGAAGCTTTCTTT.

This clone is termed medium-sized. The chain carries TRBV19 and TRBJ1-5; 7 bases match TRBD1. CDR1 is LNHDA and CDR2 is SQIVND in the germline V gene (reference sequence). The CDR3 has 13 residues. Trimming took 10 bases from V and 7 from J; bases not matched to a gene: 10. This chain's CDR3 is CATSGTGAQPQHF. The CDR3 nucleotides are TGTGCCACTTCTGGAACAGGGGCCCAGCCCCAGCATTTT.

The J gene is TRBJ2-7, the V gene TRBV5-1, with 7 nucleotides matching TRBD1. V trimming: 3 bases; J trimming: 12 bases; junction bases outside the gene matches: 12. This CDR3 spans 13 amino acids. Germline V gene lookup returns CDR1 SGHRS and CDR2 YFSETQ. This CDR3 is CASSSGTVWVPYF. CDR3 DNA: TGCGCCAGCAGCTCGGGGACAGTTTGGGTACCGTACTTC.

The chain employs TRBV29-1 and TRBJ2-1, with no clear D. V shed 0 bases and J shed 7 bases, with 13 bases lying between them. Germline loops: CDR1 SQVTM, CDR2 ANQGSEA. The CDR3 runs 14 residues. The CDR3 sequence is CSVEDRSLRNEQFF. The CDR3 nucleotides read TGCAGCGTTGAAGATCGGAGCCTTCGGAATGAGCAGTTCTTC.

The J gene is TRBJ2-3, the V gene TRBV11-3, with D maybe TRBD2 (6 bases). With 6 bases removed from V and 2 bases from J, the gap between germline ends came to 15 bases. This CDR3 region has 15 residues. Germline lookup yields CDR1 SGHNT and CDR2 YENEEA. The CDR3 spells CASSRRADPTDTQYF. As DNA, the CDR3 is TGTGCCAGCAGTCGGAGGGCGGACCCCACAGATACGCAGTATTTT.

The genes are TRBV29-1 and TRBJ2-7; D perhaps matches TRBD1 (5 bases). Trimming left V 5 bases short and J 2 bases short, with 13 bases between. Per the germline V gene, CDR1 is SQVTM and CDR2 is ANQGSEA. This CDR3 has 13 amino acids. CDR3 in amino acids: CSVSMTATYEQYF. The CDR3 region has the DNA TGCAGCGTTTCAATGACAGCCACCTACGAGCAGTACTTC.

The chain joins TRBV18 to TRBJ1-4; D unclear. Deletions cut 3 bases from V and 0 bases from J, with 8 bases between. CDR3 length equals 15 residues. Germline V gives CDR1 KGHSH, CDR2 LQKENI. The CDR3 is CASSPGRATNEKLFF. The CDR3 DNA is TGTGCCAGCTCACCCGGCCGCGCAACTAATGAAAAACTGTTTTTT.

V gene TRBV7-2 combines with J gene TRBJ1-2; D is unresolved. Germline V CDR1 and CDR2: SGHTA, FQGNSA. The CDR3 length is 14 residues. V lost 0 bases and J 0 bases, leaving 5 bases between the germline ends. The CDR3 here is CASSLATANYGYTF. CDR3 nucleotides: TGTGCCAGCAGCTTAGCAACAGCTAACTATGGCTACACCTTC. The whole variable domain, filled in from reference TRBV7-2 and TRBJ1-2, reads GAGVSQSPSNKVTEKGKDVELRCDPISGHTALYWYRQSLGQGLEFLIYFQGNSAPDKSGLPSDRFSAERTGGSVSTLTIQRTQQEDSAVYLCASSLATANYGYTFGSGTRLTVV.

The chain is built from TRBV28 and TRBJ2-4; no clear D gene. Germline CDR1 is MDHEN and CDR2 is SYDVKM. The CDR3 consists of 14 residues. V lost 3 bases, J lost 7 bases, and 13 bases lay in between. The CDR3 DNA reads TGTGCCAGCAGTTTCAAGGCTAATGGGAACATTCAGTACTTC. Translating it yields CASSFKANGNIQYF. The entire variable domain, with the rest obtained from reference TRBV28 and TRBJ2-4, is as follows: DVKVTQSSRYLVKRTGEKVFLECVQDMDHENMFWYRQDPGLGLRLIYFSYDVKMKEKGDIPEGYSVSREKKERFSLILESASTNQTSMYLCASSFKANGNIQYFGAGTRLSVL.

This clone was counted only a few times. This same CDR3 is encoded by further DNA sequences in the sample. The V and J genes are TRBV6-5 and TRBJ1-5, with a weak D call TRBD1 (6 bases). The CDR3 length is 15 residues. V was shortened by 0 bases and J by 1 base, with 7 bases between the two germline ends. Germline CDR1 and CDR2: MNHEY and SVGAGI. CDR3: CASSYSQGSNQPQHF. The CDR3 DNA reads TGTGCCAGCAGTTACTCGCAGGGGAGCAATCAGCCCCAGCATTTT.

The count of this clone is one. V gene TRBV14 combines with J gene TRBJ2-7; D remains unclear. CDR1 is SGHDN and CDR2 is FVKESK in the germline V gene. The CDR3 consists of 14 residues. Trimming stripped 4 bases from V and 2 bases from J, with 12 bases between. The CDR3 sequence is CASSLAGAPYEQYF. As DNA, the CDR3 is TGTGCCAGCAGCCTGGCAGGCGCCCCCTACGAGCAGTACTTC. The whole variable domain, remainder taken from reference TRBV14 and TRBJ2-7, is EAGVTQFPSHSVIEKGQTVTLRCDPISGHDNLYWYRRVMGKEIKFLLHFVKESKQDESGMPNNRFLAERTGGTYSTLKVQPAELEDSGVYFCASSLAGAPYEQYFGPGTRLTVT.

As DNA, the CDR3 is TGTGCCAGCAGTGCAGGGTTCTCTGGAAACACCATATATTTT. It yields the protein CASSAGFSGNTIYF. The chain links TRBV2 to TRBJ1-3, with D tentatively TRBD1 (5 bases). From germline, CDR1 is SNHLY and CDR2 FYNNEI. The CDR3 is 14 residues long. Trimming stripped 4 bases from V and 0 bases from J, with 7 bases between. The full variable domain, rest sourced from reference TRBV2 and TRBJ1-3, is EPEVTQTPSHQVTQMGQEVILRCVPISNHLYFYWYRQILGQKVEFLVSFYNNEISEKSEIFDDQFSVERPDGSNFTLKIRSTKLEDSAMYFCASSAGFSGNTIYFGEGSWLTVV.

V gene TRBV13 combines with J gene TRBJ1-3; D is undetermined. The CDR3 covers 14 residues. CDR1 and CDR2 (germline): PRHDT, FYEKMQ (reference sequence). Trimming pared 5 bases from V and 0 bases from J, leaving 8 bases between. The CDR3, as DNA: TGTGCCAGCAGCCCGTACACCTCTGGAAACACCATATATTTT. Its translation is CASSPYTSGNTIYF.

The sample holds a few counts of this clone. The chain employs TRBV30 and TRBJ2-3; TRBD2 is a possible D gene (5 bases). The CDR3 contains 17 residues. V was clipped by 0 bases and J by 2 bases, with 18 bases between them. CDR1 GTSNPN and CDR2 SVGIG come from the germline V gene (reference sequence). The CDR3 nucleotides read TGTGCCTGGAGTGTCACACGGACTGCACGTCACACAGATACGCAGTATTTT. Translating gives CAWSVTRTARHTDTQYF.